This is a list of T cell receptor beta chains from one sample in a study of blood T cell repertoires in COVID-19. Measured with immunoSEQ multiplex PCR; TCRdb has only the in-frame clones, and not every one. The table lists about 89,000 clones, more than 65% of them singletons. The sample consisted of peripheral blood. The receptor source for this set is a man in his 70s with COVID-19, enrolled during active disease. The CDR3 runs from the conserved cysteine through the conserved F or W. Clone size, where shown, is once, few, many, or a class for clones that have expanded.

>TRBJ1-5|TRBV6-2/TRBV6-3|NA
CASSYSGTDLTFNQPQHF
>TRBJ2-1|TRBV18|NA
CASSPGQGASRDEQFF
>TRBJ1-5|TRBV10-3|NA
CAIRDRVDQPQHF
>TRBJ1-1|TRBV4-1|NA
CASSQAGTEAFF
>TRBJ2-7|TRBV30|NA
CAWSATGRGQYF
>TRBJ2-1|TRBV11-2|NA
CASSPTRLAGGNEQFF
>TRBJ2-1|TRBV19|NA
CASSMGLAGAVSFF
>TRBJ2-1|TRBV12-3/TRBV12-4|NA
CASRGGGLQEQFF
>TRBJ1-1|TRBV18|once
CASSPNRGLETEAFF
>TRBJ1-2|TRBV7-2|NA
CASSFGTGTFYGYTF
>TRBJ2-4|TRBV6-2/TRBV6-3|few
CASSYRGVNIQYF
>TRBJ2-7|TRBV7-2|NA
CASSRTSVLGEQYF
>TRBJ2-5|TRBV4-3|NA
CASSQDQETQYF
>TRBJ1-6|TRBV5-4|NA
CASSQGGQGNSPLHF
>TRBJ1-2|TRBV13|NA
CASSGQGFGYTF
>TRBJ2-7|TRBV9|NA
CASSVESWGHEQYF
>TRBJ2-2|TRBV9|few
CASSVGAGQNTGELFF
>TRBJ1-1|TRBV6-5|NA
CASSWGGPSEAFF
>TRBJ2-7|TRBV7-9|NA
CASSLSGGLNEQYF
>TRBJ2-6|TRBV3-1/TRBV3-2|NA
CASSQDLGRGTGANVLTF
>TRBJ1-5|TRBV23-1|NA
CASSQPTGKGNQPQHF
>TRBJ1-2|TRBV5-4|NA
CASSSSRGQSYGYTF
>TRBJ2-7|TRBV6-6|NA
CASSDPGGSSYEQYF
>TRBJ2-1|TRBV4-2|NA
CASSTRAGGPYEQFF
>TRBJ2-7|TRBV2|NA
CASSEGGRSYEQYF
>TRBJ1-2|TRBV27|NA
CASLGPGVLGYTF
>TRBJ1-5|TRBV7-9|NA
CASSLTVGQPQHF
>TRBJ2-4|TRBV29-1|NA
CSVTGTLKNIQYF
>TRBJ1-1|TRBV19|NA
CASSPPQGWDTEAFF
>TRBJ1-2|TRBV5-1|NA
CASSLFPGVYGYTF
>TRBJ1-1|TRBV27|NA
CASSLSGGWGTEAFF
>TRBJ1-2|TRBV4-1|once
CASSQGGQAPNLYGYTF
>TRBJ1-1|TRBV6-8|NA
CASSRGPEAFF
>TRBJ2-4|TRBV5-6|NA
CASSLVEGADIQYF
>TRBJ1-6|TRBV18|NA
CASSPLPLNSPLHF
>TRBJ2-7|TRBV28|NA
CASSGNTGTGAYYEQYF
>TRBJ1-1|TRBV12-3/TRBV12-4|NA
CASSLGVKGAPFF
>TRBJ2-7|TRBV7-9|once
CASSSTVYEQYF
>TRBJ1-1|TRBV27|NA
CASSQNRLSNTEAFF
>TRBJ2-2|TRBV30|once
CAWSVWSGTPGGELFF